Listed below are T cell receptor beta chains from one sample, sequenced in a study of T cell changes during pregnancy in multiple sclerosis. The protocol was immunoSEQ multiplex PCR, while the TCRdb copy is restricted to in-frame clones and leaves out a portion. The sample includes 40,000 to 45,000 clones, approximately 90% of them seen just once. Sequencing was performed on CD4+ T cells from peripheral blood mononuclear cells, taken before pregnancy. The origin of the receptors is a female donor with multiple sclerosis, enrolled in a pregnancy study. Each CDR3 is given with its conserved first and last residue. Clone size appears in some rows only: once, few, many, or a class for an expanded clone.

>TRBV6-1|once
CASSFSGGGVYEQYF
>TRBV27|NA
CASSLSMGLAQIYEQYF
>TRBV7-6|NA
CASSLGAGVPYEQYF
>TRBV7-3|NA
CASSSTVLQGRSYNEQFF
>TRBV5-8|NA
CASSLGTSGTQETQYF
>TRBV7-6|NA
CASSLLPLTSGNLITYEQYF
>TRBV18|NA
CASSPGQGATNEKLFF
>TRBV29-1|NA
CSVVVGRLNYGYTF
>TRBV28|NA
CASLRTSGNTGELFF
>TRBV9|NA
CASSPEALPQYF
>TRBV6-5|NA
CASSFGDRGNSPLHF
>TRBV27|NA
CASRTSRYNEQFF
>TRBV4-3|NA
CASSQAAGVDSGNTIYF
>TRBV5-1|NA
CASSLGRQETQYF
>TRBV5-1|NA
CASSLAQGGFEKLFF